A single sample is the source of the 20 T cell receptor beta chains below, sequenced in a study of blood T cell repertoires in COVID-19. Libraries were prepared by immunoSEQ multiplex PCR; TCRdb keeps only in-frame clonotypes and omits some of them. Of some 330,000 clones in the sample, roughly 90% are singletons; the top ten hold less than 20%. Sequenced material: PBMCs or T cells enriched from blood (not recorded which). All receptors derive from a woman under 40 who had recovered from COVID-19.

Only one count was recorded for this clone. V usage is TRBV4-1 and J usage is TRBJ2-5, with D hard to call. Trimming took off 0 bases at V and 5 bases at J, with 10 bases between the two ends. This CDR3 is 14 amino acids long. Germline assignment: CDR1 MGHRA and CDR2 YSYEKL. CDR3: CASSQEVAMETQYF. Here the CDR3 DNA reads TGCGCCAGCAGCCAAGAGGTTGCGATGGAGACCCAGTACTTC.

The V gene is TRBV6-5, the J gene TRBJ1-2; TRBD1 is a possible D gene (5 bases). The V gene's germline CDR1 is MNHEY and CDR2 SVGAGI. The V gene lost 6 bases and the J gene lost 4 bases, with 9 bases spanning the gap. This CDR3 spans 12 amino acids. The CDR3 region has the DNA TGTGCCAGCAGCCCGACAGCCTATGGCTACACCTTC. It codes for CASSPTAYGYTF.

V and J are TRBV10-3 and TRBJ1-2; the D is unclear. The V end was cut by 5 bases, the J end by 4 bases, with 8 bases between. The CDR3 is 12 amino acids. Germline V gene data show CDR1 as ENHRY and CDR2 as SYGVKD. The CDR3 is CAISPVSYGYTF. The CDR3 bases are TGTGCCATCAGTCCAGTCAGCTATGGCTACACCTTC.

The chain links TRBV18 to TRBJ1-3; D remains unclear. Germline assignment: CDR1 KGHSH and CDR2 LQKENI. V shed 3 bases and J shed 4 bases, with 10 bases lying between them. The CDR3 sequence is 14 residues long. The CDR3 sequence: CASSPSSPGNTIYF. DNA for the CDR3: TGTGCCAGCTCACCTTCGTCTCCGGGAAACACCATATATTTT.

V usage is TRBV4-3 and J usage is TRBJ2-1, with 8 bases matching TRBD2. Germline CDR1 reads LGHNA; CDR2 reads YSLEER. The CDR3 totals 15 residues. Germline trimming cut 1 base from V and 3 bases from J; bases unmatched to any gene: 2. DNA of the CDR3: TGCGCCAGCAGCCAAGGCGGGACTAGCTACAATGAGCAGTTCTTC. Encoded protein: CASSQGGTSYNEQFF.

The table lists this clone with a count of one. This chain links TRBV11-2 with TRBJ2-7; 9 positions agree with TRBD2. CDR1 and CDR2 from the germline V gene are SGHAT and FQNNGV. The V and J ends lost 5 bases and 6 bases, in that order; junction bases with no gene match: 8. This CDR3 is built from 14 residues. The CDR3 loop reads CASSATSGKPEQYF. Here the CDR3 DNA reads TGTGCCAGCAGCGCGACTAGCGGAAAACCCGAGCAGTACTTC.

This clone was counted only a few times. The genes are TRBV10-1 and TRBJ2-7; perhaps TRBD1 as D (5 bases). Germline loops: CDR1 WNHNN, CDR2 SYGVQD (reference sequence). Trimming removed 5 bases at V and 1 base at J, with 27 bases between. The CDR3 consists of 19 residues. The DNA of the CDR3 is TGCGCCAGCAGTCAGGACACTCTCGCTCTGCCTGCAGATTCCTACGAGCAGTACTTC. This codes for CASSQDTLALPADSYEQYF.

The chain employs TRBV6-5 and TRBJ2-7; no definite D call. Trimming cost V 2 bases and J 6 bases, with 11 bases left between them. This CDR3 spans 13 amino acids. Germline values: CDR1 MNHEY, CDR2 SVGAGI. Here the CDR3 reads CASSYGPRGEQYF. In DNA, the CDR3 is TGTGCCAGCAGTTACGGTCCGCGTGGCGAGCAGTACTTC.

The chain couples TRBV4-3 to TRBJ1-1; D gene unclear. CDR3 size: 13 residues. Germline lookup yields CDR1 LGHNA and CDR2 YSLEER. Trimming cost V 4 bases and J 1 base, with 7 bases left between them. The CDR3 sequence: CASSLGENTEAFF. The CDR3 DNA follows: TGCGCCAGCAGCCTAGGAGAGAACACTGAAGCTTTCTTT.

The chain joins TRBV2 to TRBJ1-5; D might be TRBD1 (6 bases). Germline-derived CDR1 and CDR2 are SNHLY and FYNNEI. This CDR3 region has 13 residues. Trimming shortened V by 4 bases and J by 8 bases, and 12 bases separated the two germline ends. CDR3 region: CASSAEQGKPQHF. Here the CDR3 DNA reads TGTGCCAGCAGTGCAGAACAGGGTAAGCCCCAGCATTTT.

The genes are TRBV28 and TRBJ2-3; 16 positions agree with TRBD2. CDR1 and CDR2 from the germline V gene are MDHEN and SYDVKM. V was pared by 3 bases and J by 5 bases, with 11 bases of the junction left unmatched. The CDR3 is 19 residues long. The CDR3 DNA reads as TGTGCCAGCAGTTTGCCCGGGACTAGCGGGAGGGCCGAGGAAGATACGCAGTATTTT. Translation: CASSLPGTSGRAEEDTQYF.

The chain employs TRBV7-2 and TRBJ1-5; TRBD1 aligns across 8 bases. The CDR3 runs to 15 residues. The V segment lost 1 base and the J segment 6 bases; nucleotides outside the gene matches: 5. Germline loops: CDR1 SGHTA, CDR2 FQGNSA. For the CDR3, the DNA is TGTGCCAGCAGCTTAGGTGGACAGGGAGGTCAGCCCCAGCATTTT. This encodes CASSLGGQGGQPQHF.

The chain couples TRBV3-1 (or the pseudogene TRBV3-2) to TRBJ1-1, with D tentatively TRBD1 (6 bases). The germline gives CDR1 LGHDT, CDR2 YNNKEL (reference sequence). The V and J ends lost 0 bases and 10 bases respectively, with 15 bases between them. This CDR3 is built from 14 residues. This CDR3 reads CASSQEGGYSRAFF. DNA of the CDR3: TGTGCCAGCAGCCAAGAAGGGGGATATTCGAGAGCTTTCTTT.

The chain is built from TRBV19 and TRBJ2-7; a weak D match, TRBD1 (6 bases). This CDR3 has 12 residues. Germline CDR1 reads LNHDA; CDR2 reads SQIVND (reference sequence). The germline V and J ends were trimmed by 7 bases and 5 bases, with 12 bases remaining between them. Here the CDR3 reads CASIQGNNEQYF. CDR3 nucleotide sequence: TGTGCCAGTATACAGGGTAACAACGAGCAGTACTTC.

The CDR3 DNA reads TGTGCCAACCACTGGGGGGGTACAGACACCATATATTTT. Its translation: CANHWGGTDTIYF. The rearrangement uses TRBV9 and TRBJ1-3, with D perhaps TRBD1 (5 bases). Looked up from germline, CDR1 is SGDLS and CDR2 is YYNGEE. The CDR3 covers 13 residues. V was trimmed by 9 bases and J by 8 bases, leaving 18 bases between them.

The gene calls are TRBV2 and TRBJ1-6; TRBD1 is a possible D gene (5 bases). CDR1 is SNHLY and CDR2 is FYNNEI in the germline V gene. The CDR3 loop spans 15 amino acids. The V end lost 0 bases, the J end lost 5 bases, and 8 bases lay between the germline ends. The CDR3 region is CASSEAGVNNSPLHF. The CDR3 nucleotides read TGTGCCAGCAGTGAAGCAGGGGTGAATAATTCACCCCTCCACTTT.

The chain has TRBV18 and TRBJ1-2, with a possible D match to TRBD1 (6 bases). Trimming took 3 bases from V and 4 from J, leaving 18 bases between them. The CDR3 has 16 residues. Germline V gene sequence: CDR1 KGHSH, CDR2 LQKENI. The CDR3 DNA follows: TGTGCCAGCTCACCGGGACATACCACGGGAGGCTATGGCTACACCTTC. Translated, it gives CASSPGHTTGGYGYTF.

The chain is built from TRBV7-2 and TRBJ2-7; 7 positions match TRBD1. The ends lost 5 bases at V and 3 bases at J; junction bases unmatched: 4. Germline CDR1 is SGHTA and CDR2 is FQGNSA. This CDR3 contains 13 residues. CDR3 residues: CASSDHRGYEQYF. Here the CDR3 DNA reads TGTGCCAGCAGCGATCACAGGGGCTACGAGCAGTACTTC.

J is TRBJ2-3 and V is TRBV18; 7 bases map to TRBD2. The ends lost 2 bases at V and 0 bases at J; junction bases unmatched: 8. The CDR3 is made up of 17 amino acids. Germline V CDR1 and CDR2: KGHSH, LQKENI. In DNA, the CDR3 is TGTGCCAGCTCACCATCGACCGCGGGAGTTAGCACAGATACGCAGTATTTT. Protein sequence: CASSPSTAGVSTDTQYF.

The rearrangement links TRBV11-2 to TRBJ1-4; D is ambiguous. Germline V gene data show CDR1 as SGHAT and CDR2 as FQNNGV. Trimming removed 5 bases from V and 3 bases from J, with 7 bases in between. The CDR3 totals 13 residues. CDR3 sequence: CASSRSPNEKLFF. The DNA of the CDR3 is TGTGCCAGCAGCCGGTCCCCTAATGAAAAACTGTTTTTT.